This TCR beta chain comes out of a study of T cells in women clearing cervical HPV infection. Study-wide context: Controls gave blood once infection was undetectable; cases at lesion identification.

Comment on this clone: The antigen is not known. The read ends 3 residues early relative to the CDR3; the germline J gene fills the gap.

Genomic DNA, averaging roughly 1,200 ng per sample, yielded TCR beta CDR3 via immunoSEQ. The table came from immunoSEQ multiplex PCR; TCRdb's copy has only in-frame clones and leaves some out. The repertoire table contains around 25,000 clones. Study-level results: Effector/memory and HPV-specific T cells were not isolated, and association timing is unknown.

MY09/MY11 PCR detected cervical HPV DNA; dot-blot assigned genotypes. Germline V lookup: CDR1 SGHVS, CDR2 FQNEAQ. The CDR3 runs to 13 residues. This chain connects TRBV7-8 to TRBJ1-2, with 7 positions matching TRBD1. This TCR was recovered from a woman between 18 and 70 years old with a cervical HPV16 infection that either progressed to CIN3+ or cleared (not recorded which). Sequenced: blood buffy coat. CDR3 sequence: CASSYRGPAGYTF. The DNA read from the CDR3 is TGTGCCAGCAGTTACAGGGGCCCAGCGGGC.